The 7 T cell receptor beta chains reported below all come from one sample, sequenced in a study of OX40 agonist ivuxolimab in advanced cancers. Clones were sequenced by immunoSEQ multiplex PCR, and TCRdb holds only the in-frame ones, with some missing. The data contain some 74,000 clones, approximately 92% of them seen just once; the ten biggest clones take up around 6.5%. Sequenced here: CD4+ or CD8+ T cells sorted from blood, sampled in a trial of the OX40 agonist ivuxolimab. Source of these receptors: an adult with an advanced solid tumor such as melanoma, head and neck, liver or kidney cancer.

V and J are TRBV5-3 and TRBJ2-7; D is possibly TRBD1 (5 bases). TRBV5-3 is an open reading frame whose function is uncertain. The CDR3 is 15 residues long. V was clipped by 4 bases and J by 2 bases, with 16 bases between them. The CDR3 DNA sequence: TGTGCCAGAAGCCAACTGATAGGGGTCGCCTACGAGCAGTACTTC. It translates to CARSQLIGVAYEQYF.

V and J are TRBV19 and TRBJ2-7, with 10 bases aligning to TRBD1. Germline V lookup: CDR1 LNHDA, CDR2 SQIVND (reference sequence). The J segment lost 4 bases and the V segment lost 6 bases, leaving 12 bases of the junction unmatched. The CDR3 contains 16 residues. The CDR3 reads CASSKDTGQGLYEQYF. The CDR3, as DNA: TGTGCCAGTAGCAAGGACACGGGACAGGGGTTGTACGAGCAGTACTTC.

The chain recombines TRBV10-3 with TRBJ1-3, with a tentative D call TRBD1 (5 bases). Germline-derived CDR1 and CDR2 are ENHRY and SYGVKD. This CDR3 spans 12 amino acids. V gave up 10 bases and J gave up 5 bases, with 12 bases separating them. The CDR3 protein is CATAGTRNTIYF. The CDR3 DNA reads TGTGCCACGGCAGGGACTAGAAACACCATATATTTT.

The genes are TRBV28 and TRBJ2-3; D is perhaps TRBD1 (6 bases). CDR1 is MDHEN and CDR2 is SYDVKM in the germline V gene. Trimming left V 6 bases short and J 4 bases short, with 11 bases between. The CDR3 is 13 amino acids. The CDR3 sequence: CASRQGNPDTQYF. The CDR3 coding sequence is TGTGCCAGCAGACAGGGTAACCCAGATACGCAGTATTTT.

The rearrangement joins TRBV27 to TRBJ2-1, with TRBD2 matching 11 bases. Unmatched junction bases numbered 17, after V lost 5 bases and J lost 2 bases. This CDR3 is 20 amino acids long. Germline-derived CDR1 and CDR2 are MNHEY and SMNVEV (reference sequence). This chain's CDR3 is CASSVRQTPGTSGTYNEQFF. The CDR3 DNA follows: TGTGCCAGCAGTGTCAGACAGACACCCGGGACTAGCGGAACCTACAATGAGCAGTTCTTC.

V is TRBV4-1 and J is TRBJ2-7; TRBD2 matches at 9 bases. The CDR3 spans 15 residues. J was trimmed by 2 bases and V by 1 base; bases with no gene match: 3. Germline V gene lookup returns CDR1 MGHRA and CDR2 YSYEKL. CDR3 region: CASSQGAGGTYEQYF. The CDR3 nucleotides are TGCGCCAGCAGCCAAGGGGCGGGGGGGACCTACGAGCAGTACTTC.

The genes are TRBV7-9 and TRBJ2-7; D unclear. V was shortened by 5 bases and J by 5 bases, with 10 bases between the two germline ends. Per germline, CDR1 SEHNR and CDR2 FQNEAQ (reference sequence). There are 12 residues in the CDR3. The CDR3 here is CASSPSWDEQYF. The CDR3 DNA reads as TGTGCCAGCAGCCCTTCGTGGGACGAGCAGTACTTC.